These T cell receptor beta chains were read from a single sample in a study of T cells after yellow fever vaccination. TCRdb passed the 5' RACE reads through MiXCR, listing each CDR3 protein once. The sample includes 4,000 to 5,000 distinct CDR3 sequences, 7.5% to 9% of them seen just once. This specimen was PBMCs, either bulk or a sorted T-cell subset (CD4+, CD8+, memory, or dextramer-sorted; not recorded which), taken roughly seven weeks after the first yellow fever vaccination. The receptor set was obtained from a man younger than 35 who received the YFV17D yellow fever vaccine. The CDR3 runs from the conserved cysteine through the conserved F or W.

CDR3aa | v_gene
CASSIGTRQPQHF | TRBV16
CAAGGSSYNEQFF | TRBV3-1
CASSYYRRLEYNEQFF | TRBV6-2/TRBV6-3
CASSLTAGLGEKLFF | TRBV7-3
CASSQGAGSPEQYF | TRBV4-1
CSAGGGGNIQYF | TRBV20-1
CASSRKRLGFKGRETQYF | TRBV7-6
CASSLTGTSGISGNEQFF | TRBV6-5
CASSSTGTGLNEQFF | TRBV5-1
CSARTDGGNTIYF | TRBV20-1
CASRRTGVYNEQFF | TRBV19
CASSLGRGRNGYTF | TRBV7-2
CASSLVYGVGYTF | TRBV5-1
CASSPIPGQGAANTGELFF | TRBV3-1
CSASGRSSEQFF | TRBV20-1
CASSFPGPGEAFF | TRBV7-2
CACSGGPQDGYTF | TRBV30
CASSSMSRTSGANSYEQYF | TRBV11-2
CASSPRPRGKETQYF | TRBV7-2
CASSSQYLNTEAFF | TRBV4-1
CASSEYLGWDTQYF | TRBV25-1
CSAGARGEAFF | TRBV20-1